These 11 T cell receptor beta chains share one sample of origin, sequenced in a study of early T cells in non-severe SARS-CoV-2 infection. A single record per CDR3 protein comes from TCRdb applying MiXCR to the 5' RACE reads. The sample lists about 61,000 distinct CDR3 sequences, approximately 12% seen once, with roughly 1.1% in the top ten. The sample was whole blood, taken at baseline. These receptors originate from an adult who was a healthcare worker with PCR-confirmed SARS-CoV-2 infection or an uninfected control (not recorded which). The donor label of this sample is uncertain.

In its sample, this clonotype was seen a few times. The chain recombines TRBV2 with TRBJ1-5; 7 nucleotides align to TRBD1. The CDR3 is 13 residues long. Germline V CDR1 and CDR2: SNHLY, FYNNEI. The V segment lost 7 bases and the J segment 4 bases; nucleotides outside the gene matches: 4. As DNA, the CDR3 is TGTGCCAGCACCGTGGACAGGAATCAGCCCCAGCATTTT. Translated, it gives CASTVDRNQPQHF.

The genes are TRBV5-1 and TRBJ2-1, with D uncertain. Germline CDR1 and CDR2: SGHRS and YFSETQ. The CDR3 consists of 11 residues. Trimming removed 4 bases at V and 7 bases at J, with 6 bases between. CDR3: CASSLGNEQFF. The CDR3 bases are TGCGCCAGCAGCCTAGGTAATGAGCAGTTCTTC.

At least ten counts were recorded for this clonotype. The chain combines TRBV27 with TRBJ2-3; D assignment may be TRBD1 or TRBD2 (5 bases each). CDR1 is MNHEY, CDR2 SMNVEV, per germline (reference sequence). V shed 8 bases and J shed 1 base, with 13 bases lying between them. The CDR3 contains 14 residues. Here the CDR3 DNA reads TGTGCCAGCGGGACCCGATCGGGCACAGATACGCAGTATTTT. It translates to CASGTRSGTDTQYF.

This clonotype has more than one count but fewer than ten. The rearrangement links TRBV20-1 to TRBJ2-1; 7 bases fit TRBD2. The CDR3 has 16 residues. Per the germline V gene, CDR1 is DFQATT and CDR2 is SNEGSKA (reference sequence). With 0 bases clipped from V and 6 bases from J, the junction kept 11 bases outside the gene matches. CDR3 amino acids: CSARDWRGGIGNEQFF. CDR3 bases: TGCAGTGCTAGAGACTGGCGGGGAGGGATTGGCAATGAGCAGTTCTTC.

CDR3: CASLTRQYDPQPQHF. CDR3 nucleotides: TGTGCCAGCCTGACCCGCCAATACGACCCACAGCCCCAGCATTTT. The genes are TRBV6-1 and TRBJ1-5; D remains ambiguous. Germline V gene sequence: CDR1 MNHNS, CDR2 SASEGT. The CDR3 length is 15 residues. The V and J ends lost 8 bases and 7 bases respectively, with 21 bases between them.

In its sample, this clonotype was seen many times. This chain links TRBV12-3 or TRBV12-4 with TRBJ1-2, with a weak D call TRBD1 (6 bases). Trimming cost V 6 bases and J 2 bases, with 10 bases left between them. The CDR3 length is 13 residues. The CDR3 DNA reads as TGTGCCAGCAGGATGGACAGAAACTATGGCTACACCTTC. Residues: CASRMDRNYGYTF.

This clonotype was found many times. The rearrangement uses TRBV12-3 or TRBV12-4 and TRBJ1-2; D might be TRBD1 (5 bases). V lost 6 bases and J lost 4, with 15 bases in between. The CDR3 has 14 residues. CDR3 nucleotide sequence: TGTGCCAGCAGCTCCTGGGGGGTCGGCTATGGCTACACCTTC. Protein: CASSSWGVGYGYTF.

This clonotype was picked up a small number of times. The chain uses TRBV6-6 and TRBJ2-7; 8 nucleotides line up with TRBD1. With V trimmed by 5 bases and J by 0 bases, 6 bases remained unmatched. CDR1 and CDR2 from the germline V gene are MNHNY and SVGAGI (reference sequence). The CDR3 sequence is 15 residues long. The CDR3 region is CASSPRQGPSYEQYV. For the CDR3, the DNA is TGTGCCAGCAGTCCGAGACAGGGGCCCTCCTACGAGCAGTACGTC.

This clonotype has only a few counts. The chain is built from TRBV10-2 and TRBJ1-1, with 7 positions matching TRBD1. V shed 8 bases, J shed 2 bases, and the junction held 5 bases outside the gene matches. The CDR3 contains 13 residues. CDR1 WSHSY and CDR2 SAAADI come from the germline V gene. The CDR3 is CASCDRVNTEAFF. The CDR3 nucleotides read TGCGCCAGCTGCGACAGGGTAAACACTGAAGCTTTCTTT.

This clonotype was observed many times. The CDR3 bases are TGCAGTGCACGACCACAGGGGGATTCACCCCTCCACTTT. This sequence encodes CSARPQGDSPLHF. The chain combines TRBV20-1 with TRBJ1-6, with 8 bases lining up with TRBD1. Germline V gene lookup returns CDR1 DFQATT and CDR2 SNEGSKA (reference sequence). CDR3 length equals 13 residues. The V and J ends lost 6 bases and 8 bases, in that order; junction bases with no gene match: 6.

The CDR3 is CASSYLTGENTIYF. CDR3 bases: TGTGCCAGCAGTTACCTTACAGGGGAAAACACCATATATTTT. J is TRBJ1-3 and V is TRBV28, with 7 bases fitting TRBD1. J lost 6 bases, V lost 4 bases, and 6 bases had no gene match. Germline V gives CDR1 MDHEN, CDR2 SYDVKM. This CDR3 is built from 14 residues.